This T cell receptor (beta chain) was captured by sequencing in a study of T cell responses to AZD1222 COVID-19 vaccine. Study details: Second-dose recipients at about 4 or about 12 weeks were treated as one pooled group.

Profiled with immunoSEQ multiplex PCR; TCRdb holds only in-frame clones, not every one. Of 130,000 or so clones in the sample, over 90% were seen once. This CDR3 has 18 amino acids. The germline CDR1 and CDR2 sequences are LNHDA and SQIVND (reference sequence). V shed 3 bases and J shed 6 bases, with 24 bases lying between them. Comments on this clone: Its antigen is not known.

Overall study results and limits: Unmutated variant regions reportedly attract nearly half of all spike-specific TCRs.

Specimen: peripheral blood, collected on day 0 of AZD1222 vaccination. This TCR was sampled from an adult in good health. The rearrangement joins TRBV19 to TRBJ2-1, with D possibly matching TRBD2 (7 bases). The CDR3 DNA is TGTGCCAGTAGTATGGGGGGGATTACGGGTGGACAGATCAATGAGCAGTTCTTC. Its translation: CASSMGGITGGQINEQFF.